The clone carrying this T cell receptor beta chain was picked up one time. This specimen belongs to a study of cytomegalovirus exposure and HLA in healthy donors. It was with 60 Vbeta and 13 Jbeta primers that the PCR ran. Generated by immunoSEQ multiplex PCR, the TCRdb table keeps only in-frame clones and is missing some. This table holds 150,000 or so clones, 65% to 85% found once. V was pared by 1 base and J by 5 bases, with 11 bases between. The CDR3 has 14 amino acids. Germline lookup yields CDR1 SGHTA and CDR2 FQGNSA. V usage is TRBV7-2 and J usage is TRBJ1-1; a weak D match, TRBD1 (6 bases). Sequences were obtained from PBMCs. The receptor's source is a middle-aged man in good health and CMV-seropositive. The CDR3 is CASSLDRVWTEAFF. In nucleotides, the CDR3 is TGTGCCAGCAGCTTAGACAGGGTGTGGACTGAAGCTTTCTTT.